The 10 T cell receptor beta chains in this list originate from one sample, sequenced in a study of blood T cell repertoires in COVID-19 (dated by TCRdb to 2020 to 2021). The library was generated by the immunoSEQ multiplex PCR assay. The table was pulled from immuneACCESS by TCRdb, which kept in-frame rearrangements only. Such tables lose some clones; where checked, under half of the loss comes from unresolved V genes, and the rest has no known cause. The sample data list about 320,000 clones, and 85% to 95% of these were observed just once. About 4% of the sample comes from the top ten. Material: PBMCs or T cells enriched from blood (not recorded which). Receptors were obtained from a young woman who had been exposed to COVID-19.

The chain employs TRBV4-1 and TRBJ1-2; 8 bases align to TRBD1. Germline lookup yields CDR1 MGHRA and CDR2 YSYEKL. CDR3 length: 16 amino acids. V shed 0 bases, J shed 4 bases, and the junction held 7 bases outside the gene matches. The CDR3 DNA follows: TGCGCCAGCAGCCAAGATCGGGGGACAGGCCGCTATGGCTACACCTTC. This translates into CASSQDRGTGRYGYTF.

The chain is built from TRBV27 and TRBJ2-7; 7 bases match TRBD1. CDR3 length: 13 amino acids. The V segment lost 6 bases and the J segment 3 bases; nucleotides outside the gene matches: 5. Germline-derived CDR1 and CDR2 are MNHEY and SMNVEV (reference sequence). The DNA for the CDR3 is TGTGCCAGCAGCCTCGGGACAGTCTACGAGCAGTACTTC. Translation gives CASSLGTVYEQYF.

The rearrangement uses TRBV25-1 and TRBJ1-4; D possibly corresponds to TRBD1 (5 bases). Trimming took off 3 bases at V and 4 bases at J, with 9 bases between the two ends. This CDR3 spans 14 amino acids. Germline lookup yields CDR1 MGHDK and CDR2 SYGVNS. Written as DNA, the CDR3 is TGTGCCAGCAGTGAGGGGGGGGTTAATGAAAAACTGTTTTTT. As protein: CASSEGGVNEKLFF.

The chain recombines TRBV12-3 or TRBV12-4 with TRBJ1-1; tentative D call: TRBD1 (5 bases). CDR3 length: 13 residues. The V gene lost 3 bases and the J gene lost 10 bases, with 15 bases spanning the gap. The CDR3 is CASSFSGSLTAFF. As DNA, the CDR3 is TGTGCCAGCAGTTTTTCAGGGTCCCTTACAGCTTTCTTT.

The gene calls are TRBV5-5 and TRBJ1-5; maybe TRBD1 (5 bases). V lost 0 bases to trimming and J lost 9 bases, with 10 bases between them. This CDR3 spans 13 amino acids. Germline V gene lookup returns CDR1 SGHKS and CDR2 YYEKEE (reference sequence). The CDR3 bases are TGTGCCAGCAGCTTGGCCGGGGGGATGCCCCAGCATTTT. This translates into CASSLAGGMPQHF. The full variable domain, with the rest looked up from reference TRBV5-5 and TRBJ1-5, is DAGVTQSPTHLIKTRGQQVTLRCSPISGHKSVSWYQQVLGQGPQFIFQYYEKEERGRGNFPDRFSARQFPNYSSELNVNALLLGDSALYLCASSLAGGMPQHFGDGTRLSIL.

This clone has at least ten counts. The chain has TRBV19 and TRBJ2-7, with a weak D call TRBD1 (6 bases). The V and J ends lost 3 bases and 5 bases respectively, with 14 bases between them. CDR3 size: 14 residues. The V gene's germline CDR1 is LNHDA and CDR2 SQIVND (reference sequence). The CDR3, as DNA: TGTGCCAGTAGTATGGGCAACAGGGCTGACGAGCAGTACTTC. Its protein product is CASSMGNRADEQYF.

The V call is TRBV4-1, the J call TRBJ2-1; TRBD2 agrees at 8 bases. CDR1 MGHRA and CDR2 YSYEKL come from the germline V gene. The V and J ends lost 1 base and 7 bases, in that order; junction bases with no gene match: 15. The length of the CDR3 is 18 residues. This chain's CDR3 is CASSQGYIAGGARNEQFF. CDR3 nucleotide sequence: TGCGCCAGCAGCCAAGGTTATATCGCGGGGGGCGCCCGGAATGAGCAGTTCTTC.

The rearrangement joins TRBV6-6 to TRBJ2-5, with TRBD1 identical over 10 bases. The CDR3 extends over 13 amino acids. CDR1 is MNHNY and CDR2 is SVGAGI in the germline V gene (reference sequence). V lost 5 bases and J lost 6; bases outside the gene matches: 3. CDR3 in amino acids: CASSTDRGQTQYF. Written as DNA, the CDR3 is TGTGCCAGCAGTACCGACAGGGGGCAGACCCAGTACTTC.

This clone has more than one count but fewer than ten. The chain combines TRBV30 with TRBJ1-1; the match to TRBD1 covers 8 bases. The junction had 15 bases not matched to a gene; V was cut back by 2 bases and J by 7 bases. The CDR3 totals 16 residues. The germline V gene has CDR1 GTSNPN and CDR2 SVGIG (reference sequence). The CDR3 DNA is TGTGCCTGGAGTAAATACCCTCCCCGGACAGGGTTTGAAGCTTTCTTT. It translates to CAWSKYPPRTGFEAFF.

The V gene is TRBV5-1, the J gene TRBJ2-7, with TRBD1 matching over 10 bases. The trim removed 2 bases at V and 5 bases at J, leaving 10 bases unmatched. Per the germline V gene, CDR1 is SGHRS and CDR2 is YFSETQ. This CDR3 contains 16 residues. CDR3 in DNA: TGCGCCAGCAGCTTCATATTGACAGGGGGCGTCAACGAGCAGTACTTC. It specifies CASSFILTGGVNEQYF.